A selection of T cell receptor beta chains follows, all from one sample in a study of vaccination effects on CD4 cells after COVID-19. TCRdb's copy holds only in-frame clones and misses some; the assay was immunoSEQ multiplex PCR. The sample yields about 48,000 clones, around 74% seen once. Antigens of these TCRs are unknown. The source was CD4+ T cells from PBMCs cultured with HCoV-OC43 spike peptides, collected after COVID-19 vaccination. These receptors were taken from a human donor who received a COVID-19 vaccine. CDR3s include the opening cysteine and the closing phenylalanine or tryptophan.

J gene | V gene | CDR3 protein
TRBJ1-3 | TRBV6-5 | CASRDSYLDTIYF
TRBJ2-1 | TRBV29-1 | CSVSLNLEQFF
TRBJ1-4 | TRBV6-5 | CASSYRTGGGKEKLFF
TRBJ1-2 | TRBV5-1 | CASSLDRENYGYTF
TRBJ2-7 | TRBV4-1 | CASSHQRGGLYEQYF
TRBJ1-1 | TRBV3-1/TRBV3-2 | CASSPFVMGGVAFF
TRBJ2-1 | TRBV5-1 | CASSSGTGGVYNEQFF
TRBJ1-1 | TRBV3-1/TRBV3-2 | CASSAQLNTEAFF
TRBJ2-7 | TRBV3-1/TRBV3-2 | CASSYLPGSYEQYF
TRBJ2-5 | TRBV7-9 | CASIPGLAGAPMETQYF
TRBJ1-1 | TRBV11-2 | CASSLSSANTEAFF
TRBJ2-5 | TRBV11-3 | CASSLSSGGQETQYF
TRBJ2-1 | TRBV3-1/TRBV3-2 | CATAGLAGLGEQFF
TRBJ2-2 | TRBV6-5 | CASSYAQANTGELFF
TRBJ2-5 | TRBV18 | CASQKGQETQYF
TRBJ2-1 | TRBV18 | CASSPYRDIYNEQFF
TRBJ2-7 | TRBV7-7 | CASSPRSGGSYEQYF
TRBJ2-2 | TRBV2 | CASSGGYTGELFF
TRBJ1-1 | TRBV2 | CASQTGPGFTEAFF
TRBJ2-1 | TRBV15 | CATSRGLQSGEQFF
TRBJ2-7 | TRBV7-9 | CASSRTGTTFSYEQYF
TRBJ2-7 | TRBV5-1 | CASSLSPGTGIYEQYF
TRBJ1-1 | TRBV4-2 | CASSQAGVGEDTEAFF
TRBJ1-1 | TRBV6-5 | CASSSRTGGATEAFF
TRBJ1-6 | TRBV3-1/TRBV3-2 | CASSQGTANSPLHF
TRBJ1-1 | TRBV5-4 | CASSLLPRGEAFF
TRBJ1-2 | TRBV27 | CASSFADRANYGYTF
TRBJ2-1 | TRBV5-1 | CASTDTVNEQFF
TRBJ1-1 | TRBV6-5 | CASKRIMNTEAFF
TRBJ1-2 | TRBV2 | CASNDRGLPYGYTF
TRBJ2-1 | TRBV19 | CASRLLGTLNEQFF
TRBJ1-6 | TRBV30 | CAWSVVHAAGNSPLHF
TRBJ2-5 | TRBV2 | CASSDVWAGGYQETQYF
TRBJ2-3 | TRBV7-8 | CASSLIMTDTQYF
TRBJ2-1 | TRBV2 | CASSQTRTSGRVWFF
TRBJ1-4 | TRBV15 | CATGPGKLGEKLFF
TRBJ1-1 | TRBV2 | CASSVKDGNTEAFF